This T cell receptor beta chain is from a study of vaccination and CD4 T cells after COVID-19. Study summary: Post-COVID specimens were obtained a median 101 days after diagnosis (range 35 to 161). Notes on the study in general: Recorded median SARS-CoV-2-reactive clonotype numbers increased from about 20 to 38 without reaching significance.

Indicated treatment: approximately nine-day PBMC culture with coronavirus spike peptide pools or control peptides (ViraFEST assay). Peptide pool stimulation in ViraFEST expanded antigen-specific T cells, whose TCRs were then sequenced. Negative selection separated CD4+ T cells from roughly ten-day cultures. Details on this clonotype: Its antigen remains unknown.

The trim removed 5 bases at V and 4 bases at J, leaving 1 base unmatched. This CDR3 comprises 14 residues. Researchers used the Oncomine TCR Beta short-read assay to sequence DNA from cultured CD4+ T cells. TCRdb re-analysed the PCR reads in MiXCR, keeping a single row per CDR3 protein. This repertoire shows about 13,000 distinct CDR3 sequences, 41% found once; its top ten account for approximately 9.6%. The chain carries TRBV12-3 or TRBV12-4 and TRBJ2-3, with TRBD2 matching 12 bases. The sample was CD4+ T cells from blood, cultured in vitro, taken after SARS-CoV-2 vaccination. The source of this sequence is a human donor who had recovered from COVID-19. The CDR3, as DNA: TGTGCCAGCAGTAGACTAGCGGGAGCAGATACGCAGTATTTT. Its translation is CASSRLAGADTQYF.